The 18 T cell receptor beta chains below all came from one sample that was sequenced in a study of low-dose radiotherapy and immunotherapy resistance in tumors. This sample's time point: before trial treatment. Alpha and beta chains were covered, as first-strand cDNA relied on TRAV- and TRBV-specific primers. TCR amplification used around 20 PCR cycles, a constant-region primer and a V-primer adapter. In TCRdb, the reads were re-called with MiXCR into one record per CDR3 protein. The data show approximately 90,000 distinct CDR3 sequences, more than 8.5% seen once. Sequenced material: PBMCs, taken before treatment. The receptor source for this set is a male donor with prostate cancer.

This clonotype showed up many times. V gene TRBV28 combines with J gene TRBJ2-1; D gene unclear. V was clipped by 6 bases and J by 9 bases, with 9 bases between them. Germline values: CDR1 MDHEN, CDR2 SYDVKM. The CDR3 runs to 11 residues. CDR3 nucleotides: TGTGCCAGCAGATCACTCGGTGAGCAGTTCTTC. This gives the protein CASRSLGEQFF.

This clonotype occurred many times. The V call is TRBV5-1, the J call TRBJ2-3, with 7 bases lining up with TRBD1. Unmatched junction bases numbered 5, after V lost 0 bases and J lost 1 base. This CDR3 spans 16 amino acids. From germline, CDR1 is SGHRS and CDR2 YFSETQ. CDR3 amino acids: CASSLDDRAGTDTQYF. Here the CDR3 DNA reads TGCGCCAGCAGCTTGGACGACAGGGCCGGCACAGATACGCAGTATTTT.

This clonotype was seen many times. The chain is built from TRBV20-1 and TRBJ1-2; possible D gene TRBD1, 6 bases. V was pared by 1 base and J by 4 bases, with 10 bases between. This CDR3 is 13 amino acids long. Germline CDR1 is DFQATT and CDR2 is SNEGSKA (reference sequence). In nucleotides, the CDR3 is TGCAGTGCTAGAGCAGGGGTCGGCTATGGCTACACCTTC. Its protein is CSARAGVGYGYTF.

Points on this clonotype: The junction differs from germline at one of its ends, possibly a read error. The chain employs TRBV5-5 and TRBJ2-1; 16 bases are shared with TRBD2. Germline V lookup: CDR1 SGHKS, CDR2 YYEKEE (reference sequence). The CDR3 length is 16 residues. In DNA, the CDR3 is TGTGCCTGCAGCGTTGGGGGACTAGCGGGAGGGAATGAGCAGTTCTTC. Its protein is CACSVGGLAGGNEQFF.

At least ten counts were recorded for this clonotype. V gene TRBV29-1 combines with J gene TRBJ2-7, with 10 bases aligning to TRBD2. Germline V lookup: CDR1 SQVTM, CDR2 ANQGSEA. This CDR3 has 14 residues. After removal of 3 bases from V and 3 bases from J, the junction contained 5 bases not matched to a gene. CDR3 coding DNA: TGCAGCGTTGATAAAGGGACTAGCGACTACGAGCAGTACTTC. Translation gives CSVDKGTSDYEQYF.

There are many counts of this clonotype. The CDR3 DNA sequence: TGTGCCATCAGTGACGGTTTGGGGCCCAGAGGGACTGAAGCTTTCTTT. This translates into CAISDGLGPRGTEAFF. The chain is built from TRBV10-3 and TRBJ1-1; D is perhaps TRBD1 (5 bases). The CDR3 is 16 residues long. The V end was cut by 3 bases, the J end by 5 bases, with 19 bases between. Per germline, CDR1 ENHRY and CDR2 SYGVKD.

This clonotype was found many times. This sequence joins TRBV28 and TRBJ2-7; D remains ambiguous. Trimming left V 4 bases short and J 0 bases short, with 7 bases between. CDR3 length: 13 amino acids. Germline CDR1 is MDHEN and CDR2 is SYDVKM. The CDR3 here is CASSWASSYEQYF. CDR3 sequence (DNA): TGTGCCAGCAGTTGGGCAAGCTCCTACGAGCAGTACTTC.

The table lists this clonotype with many counts. The chain joins TRBV28 to TRBJ2-7, with D unresolved. CDR1 MDHEN and CDR2 SYDVKM come from the germline V gene. The CDR3 consists of 12 residues. The V end lost 5 bases, the J end lost 3 bases, and 8 bases lay between the germline ends. The CDR3 region has the DNA TGTGCCAGCAGTGGACCCTTCTACGAGCAGTACTTC. Translation gives CASSGPFYEQYF.

This clonotype was recorded at least ten times. V is TRBV6-2 or TRBV6-3 and J is TRBJ2-1; 10 nucleotides align to TRBD2. Germline V CDR1 and CDR2: MNHEY, SVGEGT. After removal of 0 bases from V and 1 base from J, the junction contained 6 bases not matched to a gene. The CDR3 spans 18 residues. The CDR3 sequence is CASSYSPSGRGSYNEQFF. The CDR3 nucleotides read TGTGCCAGCAGTTACTCGCCTAGCGGGAGAGGATCCTACAATGAGCAGTTCTTC.

This clonotype was seen at least ten times. The chain has TRBV20-1 and TRBJ1-1; D is uncertain. Per germline, CDR1 DFQATT and CDR2 SNEGSKA (reference sequence). CDR3 length equals 13 residues. The ends were cut back, 5 bases at V and 8 bases at J, with 18 bases in the middle. The CDR3 sequence: CSAPSGWGGEAFF. CDR3 sequence (DNA): TGCAGTGCTCCAAGCGGATGGGGAGGGGAAGCTTTCTTT.

This sequence joins TRBV30 and TRBJ1-5; D gene unclear. Germline CDR1 is GTSNPN and CDR2 is SVGIG (reference sequence). There are 16 residues in the CDR3. Trimming removed 2 bases from V and 1 base from J, with 15 bases in between. For the CDR3, the DNA is TGTGCCTGGAGTCCTGGGCGCATACTGAGCAATCAGCCCCAGCATTTT. Protein: CAWSPGRILSNQPQHF.

Note on this clonotype: A far larger clone is only one base removed, so a read error is likely. V and J are TRBV28 and TRBJ2-1; TRBD1 matches at 10 bases. V was pared by 1 base and J by 10 bases, with 10 bases of the junction left unmatched. There are 16 residues in the CDR3. Germline V gives CDR1 MDHEN, CDR2 SYDVKM. The CDR3 region is CASSLYAGQGVYEQFF. In nucleotides, the CDR3 is TGTGCCAGCAGTTTATATGCCGGACAGGGGGTCTACGAGCAGTTCTTC.

V is TRBV29-1 and J is TRBJ1-1, with TRBD1 identical over 8 bases. CDR3 length: 14 amino acids. After removal of 5 bases from V and 1 base from J, the junction contained 6 bases not matched to a gene. Germline CDR1 and CDR2: SQVTM and ANQGSEA. Here the CDR3 DNA reads TGCAGCGTTTACACAGGGGGTCCGAACACTGAAGCTTTCTTT. Its protein product is CSVYTGGPNTEAFF.

This clonotype was recorded many times. The CDR3 loop is CASSLSGTGAHEQYF. In DNA form, the CDR3 reads TGTGCCAGCTCACTCTCCGGGACAGGGGCCCACGAGCAGTACTTC. This chain connects TRBV18 to TRBJ2-7; 10 bases map to TRBD1. Germline V CDR1 and CDR2: KGHSH, LQKENI. With 4 bases clipped from V and 5 bases from J, the junction kept 8 bases outside the gene matches. The CDR3 has 15 amino acids.

The table lists this clonotype with many counts. This rearrangement joins TRBV20-1 to TRBJ2-1; 8 bases agree with TRBD2. The germline CDR1 and CDR2 sequences are DFQATT and SNEGSKA (reference sequence). Losses at the gene ends were 5 bases for V and 9 bases for J; bases not matched to a gene: 15. The CDR3 has 15 amino acids. CDR3 amino acids: CSAAVSGRSRREQFF. In nucleotides, the CDR3 is TGCAGTGCTGCTGTCAGCGGGAGATCTCGCCGTGAGCAGTTCTTC.

This clonotype showed up many times. This chain links TRBV20-1 with TRBJ2-1; 9 positions match TRBD2. From germline, CDR1 is DFQATT and CDR2 SNEGSKA (reference sequence). This CDR3 is 14 amino acids long. Germline trimming cut 5 bases from V and 8 bases from J; bases unmatched to any gene: 10. CDR3 loop: CSAYSGLANDEQFF. CDR3 DNA sequence: TGCAGTGCTTATTCGGGACTAGCCAACGATGAGCAGTTCTTC.

This clonotype came up many times. This rearrangement joins TRBV18 to TRBJ2-4; D unresolved. The CDR3 extends over 14 amino acids. Germline CDR1 and CDR2: KGHSH and LQKENI. V lost 0 bases to trimming and J lost 6 bases, with 9 bases between them. CDR3 nucleotides: TGTGCCAGCTCACCACCGGATCCGGGAAACATTCAGTACTTC. This encodes CASSPPDPGNIQYF.

This clonotype was counted ten times or more. The V gene is TRBV20-1, the J gene TRBJ2-1, with 12 bases that match TRBD2. The CDR3 has 17 residues. V was pared by 6 bases and J by 0 bases, with 9 bases of the junction left unmatched. Germline loops: CDR1 DFQATT, CDR2 SNEGSKA (reference sequence). CDR3 bases: TGCAGTGCCATAACTAGCGGGAGGACGAGCTCCTACAATGAGCAGTTCTTC. Its protein product is CSAITSGRTSSYNEQFF.